The 18 T cell receptor beta chains below come from one sample, sequenced in a study of cytomegalovirus exposure and HLA in healthy donors. In the PCR, 60 Vbeta and 13 Jbeta primers were used. Profiling relied on immunoSEQ multiplex PCR, and the TCRdb table lists in-frame clones only, not all of them. The table lists 140,000 to 150,000 clones, 70% to 80% of them singletons. Sequenced: PBMCs. The receptors derive from a woman aged 60-75 years in good health and CMV-seropositive.

The chain recombines TRBV5-1 with TRBJ1-1; D might be TRBD1 (6 bases). V was cut by 3 bases and J by 5 bases, with 11 bases left in between. Germline CDR1 and CDR2: SGHRS and YFSETQ. The CDR3 spans 13 residues. DNA of the CDR3: TGCGCCAGCAGCTCGAAGCAGGGGACTGAAGCTTTCTTT. This translates into CASSSKQGTEAFF. The entire variable domain, with the rest obtained from reference TRBV5-1 and TRBJ1-1, is as follows: KAGVTQTPRYLIKTRGQQVTLSCSPISGHRSVSWYQQTPGQGLQFLFEYFSETQRNKGNFPGRFSGRQFSNSRSEMNVSTLELGDSALYLCASSSKQGTEAFFGQGTRLTVV.

The chain is built from TRBV15 and TRBJ2-1; TRBD2 might be the D (5 bases). Trimming stripped 0 bases from V and 5 bases from J, with 23 bases between. Germline CDR1 is LNHNV and CDR2 is YYDKDF (reference sequence). The length of the CDR3 is 19 residues. The chain's CDR3 is CATSRDWYSGSGGDNEQFF. The CDR3 coding sequence is TGTGCCACCAGCAGAGATTGGTATTCGGGAAGCGGCGGAGACAATGAGCAGTTCTTC.

The V and J genes are TRBV18 and TRBJ1-2; 8 bases line up with TRBD1. The CDR3 is made up of 16 amino acids. The germline gives CDR1 KGHSH, CDR2 LQKENI. V gave up 2 bases and J gave up 8 bases; unmatched junction bases: 13. The CDR3 nucleotides are TGTGCCAGCTCACCAATGGGGACAGGTGTGTTGGGCGGCTACACCTTC. As protein: CASSPMGTGVLGGYTF.

DNA for the CDR3: TGTGCCATCAGTGGGCCGGTAGGACTAGCGGGTTACTACGAGCAGTACTTC. Amino acids: CAISGPVGLAGYYEQYF. The chain employs TRBV10-3 and TRBJ2-7; 11 bases match TRBD2. After removal of 4 bases from V and 3 bases from J, the junction contained 11 bases not matched to a gene. This CDR3 has 17 amino acids. Per the germline V gene, CDR1 is ENHRY and CDR2 is SYGVKD.

The table lists this clone with a count of one. The rearrangement joins TRBV5-8 to TRBJ1-2, with 11 bases lining up with TRBD1. Trimming cost V 4 bases and J 4 bases; bases outside gene matches: 9. Germline loops: CDR1 SGHTS, CDR2 YDEGEE. The CDR3 length is 16 residues. The CDR3: CASSKKDRGQVYGYTF. CDR3 sequence (DNA): TGTGCCAGCAGCAAAAAGGACAGGGGGCAAGTCTATGGCTACACCTTC.

In its sample, this clone was seen a few times. The chain combines TRBV6-1 with TRBJ1-1; no definite D call. Trimming took off 6 bases at V and 1 base at J, with 9 bases between the two ends. CDR3 length: 13 residues. CDR1 is MNHNS, CDR2 SASEGT, per germline. The CDR3 protein is CASSPAQNTEAFF. CDR3 nucleotide sequence: TGTGCCAGCAGCCCCGCGCAGAACACTGAAGCTTTCTTT.

V and J are TRBV5-1 and TRBJ1-1, with 11 positions matching TRBD1. Looked up from germline, CDR1 is SGHRS and CDR2 is YFSETQ. The length of the CDR3 is 17 residues. V lost 2 bases to trimming and J lost 2 bases; unmatched junction nucleotides: 8. The CDR3 coding sequence is TGCGCCAGCAGCTTACCCGGGACAGGGGGTGTTAACACTGAAGCTTTCTTT. Protein sequence: CASSLPGTGGVNTEAFF.

The chain employs TRBV6-1 and TRBJ1-3; D not resolved. Trimming shortened V by 1 base and J by 4 bases, and 14 bases separated the two germline ends. The CDR3 loop spans 16 amino acids. Germline loops: CDR1 MNHNS, CDR2 SASEGT. Written as DNA, the CDR3 is TGTGCCAGCAGTGAAGTCCATAAGAGCTTCGGAAACACCATATATTTT. This encodes CASSEVHKSFGNTIYF.

This clone was observed once. The chain joins TRBV4-1 to TRBJ2-1; perhaps TRBD1 as D (6 bases). The CDR3 has 17 residues. Trimming pared 3 bases from V and 1 base from J, leaving 16 bases between. CDR1 and CDR2 (germline): MGHRA, YSYEKL. The CDR3 here is CASSHTLTGISYNEQFF. DNA of the CDR3: TGCGCCAGCAGCCACACCTTAACAGGGATTTCCTACAATGAGCAGTTCTTC.

The chain has TRBV10-3 and TRBJ1-1; D is unresolved. This CDR3 region has 15 residues. The germline V gene encodes CDR1 ENHRY and CDR2 SYGVKD. The V and J ends lost 0 bases and 1 base respectively, with 9 bases between them. The CDR3 DNA reads TGTGCCATCAGTGAGTCGATGGAGAGGAACACTGAAGCTTTCTTT. Protein: CAISESMERNTEAFF.

The chain combines TRBV7-9 with TRBJ1-1, with D possibly TRBD1 on 6 matching bases. Germline-derived CDR1 and CDR2 are SEHNR and FQNEAQ (reference sequence). The CDR3 spans 13 residues. Trimming cost V 1 base and J 11 bases, with 14 bases left between them. The CDR3: CASSLVYRTDAFF. The DNA of the CDR3 is TGTGCCAGCAGCTTAGTATACCGGACAGACGCTTTCTTT.

This chain joins TRBV9 and TRBJ2-1; D is possibly TRBD1 (6 bases). V lost 4 bases and J 8 bases, leaving 22 bases between the germline ends. This CDR3 region has 16 residues. Germline lookup yields CDR1 SGDLS and CDR2 YYNGEE. DNA of the CDR3: TGTGCCAGCAGCCCATCAATCCGAGACAGGTTGGATGAGCAGTTCTTC. Translated: CASSPSIRDRLDEQFF.

The CDR3 coding sequence is TGTGCCAGCCGTACCAGTCTCCCCTACGAGCAGTACTTC. Protein sequence: CASRTSLPYEQYF. The chain is built from TRBV2 and TRBJ2-7; D is unresolved. The V gene's germline CDR1 is SNHLY and CDR2 FYNNEI. The CDR3 runs to 13 residues. The V end lost 8 bases, the J end lost 2 bases, and 13 bases lay between the germline ends. Together with reference TRBV2 and TRBJ2-7, the CDR3 gives the full variable domain: EPEVTQTPSHQVTQMGQEVILRCVPISNHLYFYWYRQILGQKVEFLVSFYNNEISEKSEIFDDQFSVERPDGSNFTLKIRSTKLEDSAMYFCASRTSLPYEQYFGPGTRLTVT.

This clone has only a few counts. This chain uses TRBV5-1 with TRBJ2-3; D is perhaps TRBD1 (5 bases). CDR1 and CDR2 from the germline V gene are SGHRS and YFSETQ. The V end lost 4 bases, the J end lost 3 bases, and 18 bases lay between the germline ends. The length of the CDR3 is 16 residues. The CDR3 bases are TGCGCCAGCAGCGTTGGACACGATATAGGTACAGATACGCAGTATTTT. It yields the protein CASSVGHDIGTDTQYF.

Regarding this clone: Different DNA sequences within this sample yield the same CDR3. This chain links TRBV28 with TRBJ2-7; D might be TRBD2 (5 bases). The CDR3 sequence is 13 residues long. The germline V and J ends were trimmed by 6 bases and 2 bases, with 11 bases remaining between them. Germline V gene sequence: CDR1 MDHEN, CDR2 SYDVKM. CDR3 sequence: CASSLSGPYEQYF. The CDR3 coding sequence is TGTGCCAGCAGCTTAAGCGGACCCTACGAGCAGTACTTC.

V usage is TRBV28 and J usage is TRBJ1-4; a possible D gene is TRBD1 (5 bases). The germline V and J ends were trimmed by 7 bases and 0 bases, with 12 bases remaining between them. Germline assignment: CDR1 MDHEN and CDR2 SYDVKM. The CDR3 consists of 15 residues. CDR3 coding DNA: TGTGCCAGCACCTCGGGGGATGCAACTAATGAAAAACTGTTTTTT. Translation: CASTSGDATNEKLFF.

V is TRBV7-2 and J is TRBJ2-2; D gene uncertain. The V end lost 1 base, the J end lost 2 bases, and 11 bases lay between the germline ends. The CDR3 length is 16 residues. Germline CDR1 and CDR2: SGHTA and FQGNSA. This chain's CDR3 is CASSLVSVGNTGELFF. CDR3 bases: TGTGCCAGCAGCTTAGTAAGCGTGGGTAACACCGGGGAGCTGTTTTTT.

The chain couples TRBV5-1 to TRBJ2-2; a weak D match, TRBD1 (5 bases). V was cut by 1 base and J by 5 bases, with 9 bases left in between. This CDR3 has 14 residues. Germline assignment: CDR1 SGHRS and CDR2 YFSETQ. The CDR3 protein is CASSLQGGTGELFF. The CDR3 coding sequence is TGCGCCAGCAGCTTGCAGGGTGGAACCGGGGAGCTGTTTTTT.